The 14 T cell receptor beta chains given below trace back to one sample, sequenced in a study of shared clonotypes between healthy human individuals. This table comes from immunoSEQ multiplex PCR, and its TCRdb copy is limited to in-frame clones, with some not included. The profile shows about 2.1 million clones, about 93% of them singletons. CD8 cells regarded as naive lacked CD45RO, were positively chosen for CCR7, and omitted terminally differentiated effector memory CD45RA+ cells. Sequencing used naive CD8+ T cells from PBMCs. The receptors originated from a man aged 18-30 years in good health. Some clones in this sample may be carry-over from other donors' samples.

The CDR3 loop reads CASSYSVGGLILAFF. CDR3 bases: TGTGCCAGCAGTTACTCGGTGGGGGGCCTGATCTTGGCTTTCTTT. This rearrangement joins TRBV6-6 to TRBJ1-1, with D tentatively TRBD1 (6 bases). Trimming stripped 0 bases from V and 11 bases from J, with 19 bases between. Germline assignment: CDR1 MNHNY and CDR2 SVGAGI (reference sequence). The CDR3 contains 15 residues.

This clone was detected once. The CDR3 bases are TGTGCCAGCAGCTCAGGACAGGGTAGAACCGGGGAGCTGTTTTTT. Protein: CASSSGQGRTGELFF. This rearrangement joins TRBV28 to TRBJ2-2, with 8 bases fitting TRBD1. This CDR3 comprises 15 residues. Germline V CDR1 and CDR2: MDHEN, SYDVKM. V lost 6 bases, J lost 5 bases, and 8 bases stayed unmatched.

The V call is TRBV11-3, the J call TRBJ2-5; TRBD1 matches 10 bases. Germline values: CDR1 SGHNT, CDR2 YENEEA. The V gene end was trimmed by 5 bases and the J gene end by 5 bases; junction bases not matched to a gene: 11. The CDR3 length is 16 residues. CDR3 DNA: TGTGCCAGCAGCCCCGTTCCGACAGGGGGCAGGGAGACCCAGTACTTC. It yields the protein CASSPVPTGGRETQYF.

The rearrangement joins TRBV27 to TRBJ1-1; a weak D match, TRBD1 (5 bases). Germline V gives CDR1 MNHEY, CDR2 SMNVEV (reference sequence). The CDR3 runs to 15 residues. Deletions cut 2 bases from V and 3 bases from J, with 13 bases between. CDR3 protein: CASSLTPGAHTEAFF. The DNA for the CDR3 is TGTGCCAGCAGTTTAACTCCCGGGGCCCACACTGAAGCTTTCTTT.

This chain connects TRBV7-9 to TRBJ1-3; TRBD1 agrees at 7 bases. In germline, CDR1 is SEHNR, CDR2 FQNEAQ (reference sequence). Unmatched junction bases numbered 3, after V lost 5 bases and J lost 2 bases. The CDR3 runs to 14 residues. The CDR3 is CASSVTGAGNTIYF. The CDR3 bases are TGTGCCAGCAGCGTAACAGGGGCTGGAAACACCATATATTTT.

The chain employs TRBV7-9 and TRBJ2-7; D is uncertain. The germline CDR1 and CDR2 sequences are SEHNR and FQNEAQ (reference sequence). This CDR3 is 16 amino acids long. V was pared by 3 bases and J by 3 bases, with 18 bases between. The CDR3 DNA reads as TGTGCCAGCAGCTTCAATCCCTCCATGCCCCGCTACGAGCAGTACTTC. Translation: CASSFNPSMPRYEQYF.

CDR3 in DNA: TGTGCCAGCAGGACTAGCGGGAGAGAGACCCAGTACTTC. Translating gives CASRTSGRETQYF. The rearrangement links TRBV28 to TRBJ2-5, with TRBD2 matching over 12 bases. This CDR3 spans 13 amino acids. J was trimmed by 4 bases and V by 6 bases; bases with no gene match: 0. From germline, CDR1 is MDHEN and CDR2 SYDVKM. The full variable domain, with the rest looked up from reference TRBV28 and TRBJ2-5, is DVKVTQSSRYLVKRTGEKVFLECVQDMDHENMFWYRQDPGLGLRLIYFSYDVKMKEKGDIPEGYSVSREKKERFSLILESASTNQTSMYLCASRTSGRETQYFGPGTRLLVL.

The count of this clone is one. The rearrangement joins TRBV4-3 to TRBJ1-2; no clear D. Trimming removed 0 bases from V and 4 bases from J, with 9 bases in between. This CDR3 has 14 amino acids. The germline CDR1 and CDR2 sequences are LGHNA and YSLEER. The CDR3 loop reads CASSQDRGTYGYTF. In DNA, the CDR3 is TGCGCCAGCAGCCAAGATCGCGGTACCTATGGCTACACCTTC.

The rearrangement joins TRBV9 to TRBJ2-1; TRBD2 matches 9 bases. After removal of 2 bases from V and 4 bases from J, the junction contained 4 bases not matched to a gene. CDR1 and CDR2 from the germline V gene are SGDLS and YYNGEE. The CDR3 loop spans 15 amino acids. CDR3 sequence reads: CASSVSGSQYNEQFF. For the CDR3, the DNA is TGTGCCAGCAGCGTTAGCGGGAGTCAATACAATGAGCAGTTCTTC.

Concerning this clone: Different DNA sequences within this sample yield the same CDR3. The rearrangement joins TRBV7-9 to TRBJ2-5, with unresolved D. The V and J ends lost 2 bases and 3 bases respectively, with 7 bases between them. Germline CDR1 SEHNR, CDR2 FQNEAQ (reference sequence). The CDR3 length is 13 residues. The CDR3 sequence: CASSLRSEETQYF. The CDR3 bases are TGTGCCAGCAGCTTAAGGTCCGAAGAGACCCAGTACTTC.

The chain couples TRBV15 to TRBJ2-1; TRBD2 matches at 9 bases. With V trimmed by 1 base and J by 3 bases, 4 bases remained unmatched. The CDR3 consists of 16 residues. Germline V gene sequence: CDR1 LNHNV, CDR2 YYDKDF (reference sequence). CDR3 loop: CATSRGLADFYNEQFF. CDR3 in DNA: TGTGCCACCAGCAGAGGACTAGCGGATTTCTACAATGAGCAGTTCTTC.

This sequence joins TRBV9 and TRBJ2-3, with 9 bases fitting TRBD2. From germline, CDR1 is SGDLS and CDR2 YYNGEE. Losses at the gene ends were 4 bases for V and 4 bases for J; bases not matched to a gene: 10. This CDR3 region has 16 residues. The CDR3 spells CASSRWGGREPDTQYF. DNA for the CDR3: TGTGCCAGCAGCCGCTGGGGCGGGAGGGAACCAGATACGCAGTATTTT.

Only one count was recorded for this clone. This chain uses TRBV7-9 with TRBJ2-1, with TRBD2 matching over 16 bases. Losses at the gene ends were 4 bases for V and 0 bases for J; bases not matched to a gene: 6. The CDR3 spans 19 residues. Germline loops: CDR1 SEHNR, CDR2 FQNEAQ (reference sequence). CDR3 sequence reads: CASSYSGLAGGPSYNEQFF. DNA for the CDR3: TGTGCCAGCAGCTACTCGGGACTAGCGGGAGGGCCCTCCTACAATGAGCAGTTCTTC.

Note on this clone: The sample contains more than one DNA sequence encoding this CDR3. The chain has TRBV9 and TRBJ2-3, with TRBD2 matching over 9 bases. Germline assignment: CDR1 SGDLS and CDR2 YYNGEE. The CDR3 is 14 residues long. J gave up 5 bases and V 3 bases, and 4 bases lay outside the gene matches. In DNA form, the CDR3 reads TGTGCCAGCAGCGGGGGACTAGCTGGAGATACGCAGTATTTT. Amino acids: CASSGGLAGDTQYF.